These 29 T cell receptor beta chains share one sample of origin, sequenced in a study of OX40 agonist ivuxolimab in advanced cancers. Only in-frame clones appear in the TCRdb table, and some are missing; sequencing was by immunoSEQ multiplex PCR. The table lists roughly 20,000 clones, around 87% of them singletons. The sample consisted of CD4+ or CD8+ T cells sorted from blood, taken in a trial of the OX40 agonist ivuxolimab. The receptors stem from an adult with an advanced solid tumor such as melanoma, head and neck, liver or kidney cancer.

The chain employs TRBV7-3 and TRBJ1-1; D unresolved. V lost 5 bases and J 3 bases, leaving 4 bases between the germline ends. CDR1 is SGHTA, CDR2 FQGTGA, per germline. CDR3 size: 11 residues. The CDR3 DNA reads TGTGCCAGCAGCCCTGACACTGAAGCTTTCTTT. It translates to CASSPDTEAFF.

CDR3 residues: CASSYGGSYEQYF. The CDR3 nucleotides read TGTGCCAGCAGCTATGGAGGGTCCTACGAGCAGTACTTC. The chain has TRBV5-5 and TRBJ2-7, with a tentative D call TRBD2 (6 bases). Germline assignment: CDR1 SGHKS and CDR2 YYEKEE (reference sequence). CDR3 length equals 13 residues. V was clipped by 3 bases and J by 1 base, with 8 bases between them.

J is TRBJ2-3 and V is TRBV27; perhaps TRBD2 as D (6 bases). The V end lost 5 bases, the J end lost 2 bases, and 14 bases lay between the germline ends. Germline-derived CDR1 and CDR2 are MNHEY and SMNVEV (reference sequence). The CDR3 sequence is 15 residues long. The CDR3 coding sequence is TGTGCCAGCAGTACCTCGGGGGACCTCACAGATACGCAGTATTTT. This sequence encodes CASSTSGDLTDTQYF.

This chain joins TRBV19 and TRBJ1-2; maybe TRBD1 (6 bases). CDR1 and CDR2 from the germline V gene are LNHDA and SQIVND (reference sequence). This CDR3 is built from 20 residues. Trimming removed 3 bases from V and 10 bases from J, with 36 bases in between. The CDR3 DNA sequence: TGTGCCAGTAGTATTTGGGGGGACAATACGGATTTTGCGTCCCTCGGGTACTACACCTTC. The encoded protein is CASSIWGDNTDFASLGYYTF.

Comments on this clone: Other nucleotide sequences in the sample specify the same CDR3. This rearrangement joins TRBV30 to TRBJ1-3; D unclear. Germline CDR1 GTSNPN, CDR2 SVGIG (reference sequence). The CDR3 contains 12 residues. Trimming shortened V by 4 bases and J by 2 bases, and 6 bases separated the two germline ends. The CDR3 spells CAWKRAGNTIYF. The CDR3 bases are TGTGCCTGGAAGCGGGCTGGAAACACCATATATTTT.

The chain carries TRBV7-6 and TRBJ2-7, with D unresolved. V shed 3 bases and J shed 6 bases, with 9 bases lying between them. CDR1 SGHVS and CDR2 FNYEAQ come from the germline V gene. The CDR3 extends over 12 amino acids. The CDR3: CASSLEWSEQYF. The CDR3 nucleotides read TGTGCCAGCAGCTTGGAGTGGTCCGAGCAGTACTTC. Using reference TRBV7-6 and TRBJ2-7 for the parts outside the CDR3, the full variable domain is GAGVSQSPRYKVTKRGQDVALRCDPISGHVSLYWYRQALGQGPEFLTYFNYEAQQDKSGLPNDRFSAERPEGSISTLTIQRTEQRDSAMYRCASSLEWSEQYFGPGTRLTVT.

The J gene is TRBJ2-7, the V gene TRBV13; 9 bases align to TRBD1. The CDR3 contains 14 residues. Germline values: CDR1 PRHDT, CDR2 FYEKMQ (reference sequence). Trimming removed 5 bases from V and 3 bases from J; junction bases left unmatched: 5. The CDR3 nucleotides are TGTGCCAGCAGCCATCGACAGGGGGACTACGAGCAGTACTTC. Encoded protein: CASSHRQGDYEQYF.

This clone came up once. V is TRBV27 and J is TRBJ1-2; D not resolved. Germline V gene lookup returns CDR1 MNHEY and CDR2 SMNVEV (reference sequence). V was trimmed by 0 bases and J by 0 bases, leaving 14 bases between them. The CDR3 contains 17 residues. Written as DNA, the CDR3 is TGTGCCAGCAGTTTATCACCCTCAGGAACCGCTAACTATGGCTACACCTTC. Translation gives CASSLSPSGTANYGYTF.

V usage is TRBV19 and J usage is TRBJ1-1; no clear D gene. CDR3 length: 13 amino acids. The ends were cut back, 7 bases at V and 1 base at J, with 10 bases in the middle. The germline V gene has CDR1 LNHDA and CDR2 SQIVND (reference sequence). CDR3 loop: CASTLRGNTEAFF. The CDR3 nucleotides are TGTGCCAGTACCTTACGGGGGAACACTGAAGCTTTCTTT.

This rearrangement joins TRBV13 to TRBJ2-7, with 7 bases matching TRBD1. J gave up 7 bases and V 5 bases, and 11 bases lay outside the gene matches. The CDR3 has 14 amino acids. From germline, CDR1 is PRHDT and CDR2 FYEKMQ (reference sequence). The CDR3: CASSGGADRDEQYF. CDR3 DNA sequence: TGTGCCAGCAGCGGCGGTGCTGACAGGGATGAGCAGTACTTC.

The rearrangement links TRBV6-5 to TRBJ1-1, with D uncertain. The CDR3 covers 12 residues. Germline CDR1 and CDR2: MNHEY and SVGAGI. Trimming removed 0 bases from V and 8 bases from J, with 7 bases in between. The CDR3 sequence is CASSYSRQEAFF. The CDR3 DNA follows: TGTGCCAGCAGTTACTCGAGGCAGGAAGCTTTCTTT.

The V call is TRBV14, the J call TRBJ1-3; 8 nucleotides line up with TRBD1. The germline CDR1 and CDR2 sequences are SGHDN and FVKESK. V shed 3 bases and J 7 bases; nucleotides not matched to a gene: 8. The CDR3 sequence is 15 residues long. CDR3 sequence reads: CASSQLQGVVNTIYF. For the CDR3, the DNA is TGTGCCAGCAGCCAGTTACAGGGGGTCGTCAACACCATATATTTT.

V is TRBV4-1 and J is TRBJ2-3, with D tentatively TRBD2 (5 bases). The CDR3 contains 17 residues. Germline CDR1 reads MGHRA; CDR2 reads YSYEKL. V lost 5 bases and J lost 5, with 23 bases in between. The CDR3 loop reads CASSKMSRVETLDTQYF. CDR3 bases: TGCGCCAGCAGCAAAATGTCGAGGGTTGAGACACTAGATACGCAGTATTTT.

V gene TRBV9 combines with J gene TRBJ2-2, with D unresolved. The V gene lost 0 bases and the J gene lost 8 bases, with 8 bases spanning the gap. This CDR3 spans 13 amino acids. Germline CDR1 reads SGDLS; CDR2 reads YYNGEE. CDR3 bases: TGTGCCAGCAGCGTAGAAATGACGGGGGAGCTGTTTTTT. It is translated as CASSVEMTGELFF.

This chain links TRBV4-3 with TRBJ1-6; D might be TRBD1 (6 bases). The CDR3 is 17 amino acids. Germline V gene lookup returns CDR1 LGHNA and CDR2 YSLEER. V gave up 0 bases and J gave up 8 bases, with 17 bases separating them. The CDR3 loop is CASSQDRGTGNYSPLHF. The CDR3 nucleotides read TGCGCCAGCAGCCAAGATCGAGGCACAGGGAATTATTCACCCCTCCACTTT.

CDR3: CAWRVGLNTEAFF. In DNA form, the CDR3 reads TGTGCCTGGAGGGTGGGATTGAACACTGAAGCTTTCTTT. This rearrangement joins TRBV30 to TRBJ1-1; D remains ambiguous. Germline V gene sequence: CDR1 GTSNPN, CDR2 SVGIG (reference sequence). The CDR3 contains 13 residues. V was cut by 3 bases and J by 0 bases, with 8 bases left in between.

The CDR3 spells CAWSNGGGNTEAFF. The DNA of the CDR3 is TGTGCCTGGAGTAACGGTGGGGGGAACACTGAAGCTTTCTTT. The chain combines TRBV30 with TRBJ1-1; TRBD1 is a possible D gene (5 bases). Looked up from germline, CDR1 is GTSNPN and CDR2 is SVGIG (reference sequence). This CDR3 has 14 amino acids. V was trimmed by 2 bases and J by 1 base, leaving 11 bases between them.

This chain joins TRBV19 and TRBJ2-1, with a possible D match to TRBD1 (5 bases). Between the trimmed V and J ends, which lost 4 bases and 5 bases, there was a span of 15 bases. The CDR3 has 15 amino acids. CDR1 is LNHDA and CDR2 is SQIVND in the germline V gene (reference sequence). CDR3 sequence: CASSTQVSPHNEQFF. The CDR3, as DNA: TGTGCCAGTAGTACACAGGTATCACCTCACAATGAGCAGTTCTTC.

This rearrangement joins TRBV19 to TRBJ1-3, with D possibly matching TRBD1 (5 bases). Between the trimmed V and J ends, which lost 6 bases and 2 bases, there was a span of 17 bases. The germline gives CDR1 LNHDA, CDR2 SQIVND (reference sequence). The CDR3 length is 16 residues. The CDR3 reads CASRDRDVGPGNTIYF. The CDR3 nucleotides read TGTGCCAGTAGGGATCGAGACGTGGGGCCTGGAAACACCATATATTTT.

The rearrangement joins TRBV10-2 to TRBJ1-4, with a possible D match to TRBD1 (5 bases). Trimming cost V 10 bases and J 8 bases, with 32 bases left between them. Per germline, CDR1 WSHSY and CDR2 SAAADI. This CDR3 region has 18 residues. CDR3 sequence reads: CATESGTSDRGWEEKLFF. The CDR3 region has the DNA TGCGCCACGGAGTCCGGGACCTCCGACAGAGGCTGGGAAGAAAAACTGTTTTTT.

This chain's CDR3 is CASSEARGFGNQPQHF. The CDR3 coding sequence is TGTGCCAGCAGTGAAGCGCGAGGGTTTGGCAATCAGCCCCAGCATTTT. The rearrangement links TRBV6-1 to TRBJ1-5, with D unresolved. V shed 0 bases and J shed 2 bases, with 11 bases lying between them. The germline CDR1 and CDR2 sequences are MNHNS and SASEGT. CDR3 length: 16 residues.

V is TRBV15 and J is TRBJ2-7, with a possible D match to TRBD1 (5 bases). This CDR3 is built from 13 residues. Germline V gene lookup returns CDR1 LNHNV and CDR2 YYDKDF (reference sequence). V was clipped by 5 bases and J by 1 base, with 9 bases between them. Here the CDR3 DNA reads TGTGCCACCAGCTTCGACAGTTCCTACGAGCAGTACTTC. It is translated as CATSFDSSYEQYF.

The chain joins TRBV7-9 to TRBJ1-1; TRBD1 might be the D (5 bases). V lost 5 bases and J lost 8, with 18 bases in between. The CDR3 consists of 14 residues. The germline V gene encodes CDR1 SEHNR and CDR2 FQNEAQ (reference sequence). CDR3 sequence reads: CASSRTLQEGEAFF. Here the CDR3 DNA reads TGTGCCAGCAGCCGGACCCTCCAGGAGGGGGAAGCTTTCTTT.

This chain joins TRBV27 and TRBJ1-1; 10 bases map to TRBD1. The CDR3 has 15 residues. V was pared by 4 bases and J by 7 bases, with 9 bases of the junction left unmatched. The V gene's germline CDR1 is MNHEY and CDR2 SMNVEV (reference sequence). CDR3 sequence reads: CASSSWGQGFYEAFF. CDR3 DNA: TGTGCCAGCAGTTCGTGGGGACAGGGGTTCTATGAAGCTTTCTTT.

The chain carries TRBV6-5 and TRBJ2-2; 9 bases match TRBD1. In germline, CDR1 is MNHEY, CDR2 SVGAGI. V lost 4 bases to trimming and J lost 5 bases; unmatched junction nucleotides: 5. This CDR3 spans 15 amino acids. The CDR3 DNA reads as TGTGCCAGCAGTTTCGGACAGGGGTGGACCGGGGAGCTGTTTTTT. It specifies CASSFGQGWTGELFF.

This clone was picked up one time. Germline and junction disagree at one end, which may indicate a read error. V and J are TRBV4-1 and TRBJ2-7; a weak D match, TRBD1 (5 bases). The CDR3 covers 15 residues. Germline V gene data show CDR1 as MGHRA and CDR2 as YSYEKL. CDR3 sequence: CASTQERQGSYEQYF. CDR3 DNA sequence: TGCGCCAGCACCCAAGAAAGGCAGGGCTCCTACGAGCAGTACTTC.

The rearrangement links TRBV13 to TRBJ2-7, with 8 bases matching TRBD1. CDR1 and CDR2 from the germline V gene are PRHDT and FYEKMQ (reference sequence). The CDR3 covers 16 residues. J was trimmed by 6 bases and V by 4 bases; bases with no gene match: 14. The chain's CDR3 is CASSSLVTGDPFEQYF. CDR3 DNA: TGTGCCAGCAGCTCCTTAGTGACAGGGGACCCCTTCGAGCAGTACTTC.

This clone is a singleton in its sample. This chain connects TRBV21-1 to TRBJ1-5; TRBD1, the table's D call, was not compared with the DNA. TRBV21-1 is termed a pseudogene. This CDR3 region has 17 residues. The CDR3 here is CASSKVGDRVPNQPQHF. In DNA form, the CDR3 reads TGTGCCAGCAGCAAAGTAGGGGACAGGGTTCCTAATCAGCCCCAGCATTTT.

This chain links TRBV5-8 with TRBJ2-7, with D uncertain. CDR1 SGHTS and CDR2 YDEGEE come from the germline V gene. CDR3 length equals 12 residues. Between the trimmed V and J ends, which lost 0 bases and 3 bases, there was a span of 4 bases. CDR3: CASSLVFYEQYF. DNA of the CDR3: TGTGCCAGCAGCTTGGTATTCTACGAGCAGTACTTC.